This T cell receptor (beta chain) is from a study of shared clonotypes between healthy human individuals. This was a deep-level run. Repertoires were generated with immunoSEQ multiplex PCR, while TCRdb's copy carries only in-frame clones and drops some. This table has 2 million to 2.5 million clones, around 93% appearing once. Turning to this clone: Its antigen is unknown.

Broader study findings: Estimated clonotype richness was generally higher in naive than memory subsets. In contrast to clonotypes shared by all four donors, non-shared clonotypes had lower generation probabilities.

J gave up 7 bases and V 3 bases, and 9 bases lay outside the gene matches. CDR3 length equals 15 residues. Germline V lookup: CDR1 SGHRS, CDR2 YFSETQ. The TCR comes from a man younger than 30 in good health. Some clones in this sample may be carry-over from other donors' samples. What was sequenced was naive CD4+ T cells from PBMCs. Specified subset: CD45RA+ positively selected. The chain joins TRBV5-1 to TRBJ1-4; 7 positions agree with TRBD1. The CDR3, as DNA: TGCGCCAGCAGCTCCCGACAGGGCCCTAGTGAAAAACTGTTTTTT. This gives the protein CASSSRQGPSEKLFF.